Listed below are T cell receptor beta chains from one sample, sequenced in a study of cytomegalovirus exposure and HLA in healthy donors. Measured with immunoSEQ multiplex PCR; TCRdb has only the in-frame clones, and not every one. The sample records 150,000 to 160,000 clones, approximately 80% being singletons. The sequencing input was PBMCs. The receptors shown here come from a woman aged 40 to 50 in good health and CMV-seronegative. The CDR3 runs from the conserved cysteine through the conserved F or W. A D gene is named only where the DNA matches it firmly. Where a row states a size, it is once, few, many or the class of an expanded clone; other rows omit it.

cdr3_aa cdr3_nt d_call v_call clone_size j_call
CASSYLQGGSVTQYF TGTGCCAGCAGTTACCTTCAGGGTGGGTCTGTGACCCAGTACTTC . TRBV6-5 few TRBJ2-5
CASSLLDRDSYEQYF TGTGCCAGCAGTTTATTGGACAGGGACTCCTACGAGCAGTACTTC TRBD1 TRBV27 . TRBJ2-7
CASSLDLREGTDTQYF TGTGCCAGCAGCTTAGATTTGCGGGAAGGCACAGATACGCAGTATTTT . TRBV11-3 . TRBJ2-3
CASTLRGPTTGTGIFETQYF TGTGCCAGTACCCTGCGAGGCCCCACTACCGGGACAGGCATATTTGAGACCCAGTACTTC TRBD1 TRBV19 once TRBJ2-5
CASAGNYGYTF TGTGCCAGCGCCGGGAACTATGGCTACACCTTC . TRBV6-1 . TRBJ1-2
CASSLVRGTGDEKLFF TGCGCCAGCAGCTTGGTTCGGGGGACAGGGGATGAAAAACTGTTTTTT TRBD1 TRBV5-1 . TRBJ1-4
CASSPDDRSNQPQHF TGCGCCAGCAGCCCCGATGACAGGAGCAATCAGCCCCAGCATTTT . TRBV5-1 once TRBJ1-5
CASKKGTGQGGNQPQHF TGTGCCAGCAAGAAGGGGACAGGTCAAGGAGGCAATCAGCCCCAGCATTTT TRBD1 TRBV11-2 once TRBJ1-5
CASSSVGGVVAFF TGTGCCAGCAGCTCCGTAGGGGGGGTCGTGGCTTTCTTT . TRBV7-9 . TRBJ1-1
CASSLQGGVNTEAFF TGTGCCAGCAGCTTACAGGGTGGAGTGAACACTGAAGCTTTCTTT . TRBV5-8 . TRBJ1-1
CASSLVRQGNSPLHF TGTGCCAGCAGCTTAGTTCGGCAGGGTAATTCACCCCTCCACTTT . TRBV7-2 . TRBJ1-6
CASSLAGTGLYNEQFF TGTGCCAGCAGCTTGGCCGGGACAGGACTTTACAATGAGCAGTTCTTC TRBD1 TRBV5-4 . TRBJ2-1
CASSGRDSNYGYTF TGTGCCAGCAGCGGACGGGACAGCAACTATGGCTACACCTTC TRBD1 TRBV5-4 . TRBJ1-2
CASSQGGGLPNTGELFF TGCGCCAGCAGCCAGGGGGGAGGACTACCAAACACCGGGGAGCTGTTTTTT . TRBV4-1 . TRBJ2-2
CATSSRDDRYSYEQYF TGTGCCACCAGCAGCCGGGACGACAGGTACTCCTACGAGCAGTACTTC . TRBV15 . TRBJ2-7
CAISDNYRGGFEAFF TGTGCCATCAGTGATAACTACCGAGGGGGATTCGAAGCTTTCTTT . TRBV10-3 . TRBJ1-1
CASSPGQISNQPQHF TGTGCCAGCAGCCCGGGACAGATTAGCAATCAGCCCCAGCATTTT TRBD1 TRBV11-2 . TRBJ1-5
CASSMGQGSYEQYF TGTGCCAGCAGTATGGGACAGGGGTCCTACGAGCAGTACTTC TRBD1 TRBV6-5 . TRBJ2-7
CASSSPPGRYTF TGTGCCAGCAGTTCCCCCCCAGGGAGGTACACCTTC . TRBV28 . TRBJ1-2
CASRGGPDTQYF TGTGCCAGCAGAGGAGGGCCAGATACGCAGTATTTT . TRBV2 . TRBJ2-3
CASSLSFNSNQPQHF TGTGCCAGCAGTTTATCGTTCAATAGCAATCAGCCCCAGCATTTT . TRBV27 once TRBJ1-5
CASSESIAEAFF TGCGCCAGCAGTGAAAGCATAGCTGAAGCTTTCTTT . TRBV10-2 . TRBJ1-1
CASSPRQLAEIETQYF TGTGCCAGCAGCCCCCGCCAACTAGCAGAAATAGAGACCCAGTACTTC . TRBV13 . TRBJ2-5
CASSTMGQRADTQYF TGTGCCAGCAGTACCATGGGACAGAGGGCAGATACGCAGTATTTT TRBD1 TRBV6-5 . TRBJ2-3
CASSRGTGLNTEAFF TGCGCCAGCAGCCGAGGAACAGGGCTGAACACTGAAGCTTTCTTT . TRBV5-1 . TRBJ1-1
CASSLSPPGGARETQYF TGCGCCAGCAGCTTATCCCCCCCCGGGGGGGCTCGGGAGACCCAGTACTTC TRBD2 TRBV5-1 few TRBJ2-5
CSVDPPAGAGHNEQFF TGCAGCGTTGACCCCCCAGCGGGAGCGGGGCACAATGAGCAGTTCTTC TRBD2 TRBV29-1 . TRBJ2-1
CASSFRDRNTEAFF TGTGCCAGCAGTTTCCGGGACAGGAACACTGAAGCTTTCTTT TRBD1 TRBV6-1 few TRBJ1-1
CASSYGQGGEQFF TGTGCCAGCAGTTACGGACAGGGGGGTGAGCAGTTCTTC TRBD1 TRBV6-5 few TRBJ2-1
CASSPGQAFNEQFF TGCGCCAGCAGCCCGGGACAGGCCTTCAATGAGCAGTTCTTC TRBD1 TRBV4-1 few TRBJ2-1
CASSYTRRAGDSPLHF TGTGCCAGCAGTTACACCCGTAGGGCCGGGGATTCACCCCTCCACTTT . TRBV6-6 . TRBJ1-6
CASTKTGVETQYF TGTGCCAGCACCAAAACAGGTGTGGAGACCCAGTACTTC . TRBV11-2 . TRBJ2-5